These 18 T cell receptor beta chains came from one sample sequenced in a study of STAT5B mutations in CD4+ large granular lymphocyte leukemia. Measured with immunoSEQ multiplex PCR; TCRdb has only the in-frame clones, and not every one. The table shows just under 20,000 clones, with roughly 83% occurring only once. Material: CD4+ T cells from blood buffy coats. The receptors were gathered from a human donor in good health.

The chain carries TRBV29-1 and TRBJ1-2; unclear D gene. CDR1 and CDR2 (germline): SQVTM, ANQGSEA. The CDR3 runs to 13 residues. V was pared by 6 bases and J by 0 bases, with 11 bases between. DNA of the CDR3: TGCAGCGTCCAAAGAGAAACTAACTATGGCTACACCTTC. Residues: CSVQRETNYGYTF.

The chain combines TRBV10-3 with TRBJ1-1; no reliable D call. Germline V gene data show CDR1 as ENHRY and CDR2 as SYGVKD. Trimming took 2 bases from V and 9 from J, leaving 19 bases between them. The CDR3 has 15 residues. CDR3 region: CAISEPKSPENQAFF. The CDR3 coding sequence is TGTGCCATCAGTGAGCCGAAAAGCCCGGAGAACCAAGCTTTCTTT.

The V call is TRBV7-9, the J call TRBJ2-6; D unresolved. Germline values: CDR1 SEHNR, CDR2 FQNEAQ (reference sequence). Trimming shortened V by 1 base and J by 1 base, and 5 bases separated the two germline ends. This CDR3 comprises 15 residues. Written as DNA, the CDR3 is TGTGCCAGCAGCTTAGGGGGTTCTGGGGCCAACGTCCTGACTTTC. Residues: CASSLGGSGANVLTF.

This chain links TRBV6-6 with TRBJ2-1; possibly TRBD1 for D (6 bases). This CDR3 has 14 amino acids. The ends were cut back, 2 bases at V and 7 bases at J, with 12 bases in the middle. Germline loops: CDR1 MNHNY, CDR2 SVGAGI (reference sequence). The CDR3 here is CASSYQGQRNEQFF. CDR3 in DNA: TGTGCCAGCAGTTACCAGGGGCAGCGGAATGAGCAGTTCTTC.

The V gene is TRBV6-5, the J gene TRBJ1-5, with D perhaps matching TRBD1 (6 bases). From germline, CDR1 is MNHEY and CDR2 SVGAGI. The V end was cut by 2 bases, the J end by 6 bases, with 11 bases between. This CDR3 is built from 14 residues. CDR3 loop: CASSYTGAGQPQHF. The CDR3 coding sequence is TGTGCCAGCAGTTACACGGGGGCGGGTCAGCCCCAGCATTTT.

The chain couples TRBV6-5 to TRBJ1-3, with TRBD1 matching 7 bases. V lost 4 bases to trimming and J lost 4 bases; unmatched junction nucleotides: 7. The CDR3 runs 15 residues. Germline assignment: CDR1 MNHEY and CDR2 SVGAGI. CDR3 DNA: TGTGCCAGCAGTTCGACAGGGTCTTACGGAAACACCATATATTTT. It codes for CASSSTGSYGNTIYF.

V and J are TRBV18 and TRBJ1-2; no clear D gene. The CDR3 is 12 residues long. CDR1 is KGHSH, CDR2 LQKENI, per germline. Trimming left V 2 bases short and J 8 bases short, with 9 bases between. In DNA form, the CDR3 reads TGTGCCAGCTCACCAGACGGAAAGGGCTACACCTTC. Encoded protein: CASSPDGKGYTF. The whole variable domain, filled in from reference TRBV18 and TRBJ1-2, reads NAGVMQNPRHLVRRRGQEARLRCSPMKGHSHVYWYRQLPEEGLKFMVYLQKENIIDESGMPKERFSAEFPKEGPSILRIQQVVRGDSAAYFCASSPDGKGYTFGSGTRLTVV.

This clone turned up a few times. The genes are TRBV27 and TRBJ1-1; D is unresolved. The CDR3 extends over 13 amino acids. Trimming cost V 3 bases and J 1 base, with 6 bases left between them. In germline, CDR1 is MNHEY, CDR2 SMNVEV (reference sequence). In nucleotides, the CDR3 is TGTGCCAGCAGTTTCTTCAGGAACACTGAAGCTTTCTTT. Residues: CASSFFRNTEAFF.

The chain joins TRBV9 to TRBJ2-2; TRBD2 aligns across 11 bases. The CDR3 is made up of 16 amino acids. The junction had 8 bases not matched to a gene; V was cut back by 4 bases and J by 6 bases. Germline V gene data show CDR1 as SGDLS and CDR2 as YYNGEE. Here the CDR3 reads CASSPRLAGGAGELFF. CDR3 nucleotides: TGTGCCAGCAGCCCCCGGCTAGCGGGAGGAGCCGGGGAGCTGTTTTTT.

The CDR3 spells CASSPDRYTEAFF. CDR3 nucleotide sequence: TGTGCCAGCAGCCCCGATCGTTACACTGAAGCTTTCTTT. The gene calls are TRBV4-2 and TRBJ1-1; D remains ambiguous. The length of the CDR3 is 13 residues. The V and J ends lost 4 bases and 3 bases respectively, with 9 bases between them. Germline CDR1 LGHNA, CDR2 YNFKEQ.

The chain carries TRBV7-9 and TRBJ2-2; TRBD2 matches 7 bases. Germline V gene lookup returns CDR1 SEHNR and CDR2 FQNEAQ (reference sequence). CDR3 length equals 14 residues. The ends lost 5 bases at V and 1 base at J; junction bases unmatched: 1. As DNA, the CDR3 is TGTGCCAGCAGCCCGGGGGGGAACACCGGGGAGCTGTTTTTT. It yields the protein CASSPGGNTGELFF. Drawing the rest from reference TRBV7-9 and TRBJ2-2, the complete variable domain is DTGVSQNPRHKITKRGQNVTFRCDPISEHNRLYWYRQTLGQGPEFLTYFQNEAQLEKSRLLSDRFSAERPKGSFSTLEIQRTEQGDSAMYLCASSPGGNTGELFFGEGSRLTVL.

This clone was found once. CDR3 sequence (DNA): TGCGCCAGCAGTGATGTTGGCCCGAACTATGGCTACACCTTC. Its protein is CASSDVGPNYGYTF. V gene TRBV10-2 combines with J gene TRBJ1-2; D not resolved. The V gene lost 3 bases and the J gene lost 2 bases, with 10 bases spanning the gap. Germline-derived CDR1 and CDR2 are WSHSY and SAAADI. This CDR3 region has 14 residues.

The chain combines TRBV6-6 with TRBJ2-4; D not certain. CDR1 MNHNY and CDR2 SVGAGI come from the germline V gene (reference sequence). This CDR3 comprises 11 residues. V gave up 5 bases and J gave up 8 bases, with 7 bases separating them. The CDR3 nucleotides read TGTGCCAGCAGTGAATATGACATTCAGTACTTC. This sequence encodes CASSEYDIQYF.

The J gene is TRBJ2-2, the V gene TRBV27, with no clear D. Trimming removed 2 bases from V and 4 bases from J, with 8 bases in between. The CDR3 spans 14 residues. The germline V gene has CDR1 MNHEY and CDR2 SMNVEV (reference sequence). CDR3 nucleotide sequence: TGTGCCAGCAGTTTAAGTCACACCACCGGGGAGCTGTTTTTT. Translating gives CASSLSHTTGELFF.

The chain uses TRBV2 and TRBJ2-3; no clear D gene. The CDR3 length is 15 residues. The V gene's germline CDR1 is SNHLY and CDR2 FYNNEI. V lost 6 bases and J 2 bases, leaving 15 bases between the germline ends. The CDR3 coding sequence is TGTGCCAGCAGGGCAGACGGGCAGCACACAGATACGCAGTATTTT. As protein: CASRADGQHTDTQYF.

The V and J genes are TRBV10-3 and TRBJ2-3, with 14 bases aligning to TRBD2. Germline trimming cut 6 bases from V and 1 base from J; bases unmatched to any gene: 6. Germline CDR1 is ENHRY and CDR2 is SYGVKD. CDR3 length equals 17 residues. This CDR3 is CAISTGTSGRRTDTQYF. The CDR3 region has the DNA TGTGCCATCAGCACCGGGACTAGCGGGAGACGCACAGATACGCAGTATTTT.

The chain recombines TRBV25-1 with TRBJ1-1, with a tentative D call TRBD1 (6 bases). This CDR3 contains 14 residues. Looked up from germline, CDR1 is MGHDK and CDR2 is SYGVNS. V lost 8 bases and J lost 1, with 14 bases in between. The CDR3 sequence is CASGGGRPNTEAFF. The CDR3 region has the DNA TGTGCCAGCGGGGGGGGGCGGCCGAACACTGAAGCTTTCTTT. Based on the CDR3 plus reference TRBV25-1 and TRBJ1-1, the full variable domain is EADIYQTPRYLVIGTGKKITLECSQTMGHDKMYWYQQDPGMELHLIHYSYGVNSTEKGDLSSESTVSRIRTEHFPLTLESARPSHTSQYLCASGGGRPNTEAFFGQGTRLTVV.

The chain recombines TRBV9 with TRBJ2-7; 8 nucleotides align to TRBD2. V lost 0 bases and J lost 6; bases outside the gene matches: 5. This CDR3 spans 14 amino acids. In germline, CDR1 is SGDLS, CDR2 YYNGEE. The DNA for the CDR3 is TGTGCCAGCAGCGTAGTACGGGAGGGAGGCGAGCAGTACTTC. It specifies CASSVVREGGEQYF.